This T cell receptor beta chain emerged from a study of Ad26.COV2.S vaccination and SARS-CoV-2 variants. Study-level results: Total T cell responses were possibly underestimated by TCR breadth and depth analyses.

Documented treatment: some 20 received Ad26.COV2.S at low or high dose, single or two shots; about 5 received placebo; per-sample allocation not given. Sampling occurred on day 63 after the first vaccine or placebo injection. Donor was an adult aged 18-55 years in Boston. Wuhan-strain spike was delivered by a replication-incompetent Ad26 vector. Turning to this clone: The antigen is undetermined.

Measured with immunoSEQ multiplex PCR; TCRdb has only the in-frame clones, and not every one. Found here are hundreds of thousands of clones, 75% to 95% of them singletons; the top ten hold over 9%. This TCR was recovered from a person aged 18-65 years who received the Ad26.COV2.S COVID-19 vaccine or a placebo. The sample was peripheral blood, taken in a trial of Ad26.COV2.S vaccine versus placebo.

CDR3 in DNA: TGTGCCAGCAGTGAACAGGGGACCTACAATGAGCAGTTCTTC. This translates into CASSEQGTYNEQFF. The chain couples TRBV6-1 to TRBJ2-1, with D possibly TRBD1 on 6 matching bases. The CDR3 totals 14 residues. Germline lookup yields CDR1 MNHNS and CDR2 SASEGT. The V and J ends lost 2 bases and 2 bases respectively, with 7 bases between them.